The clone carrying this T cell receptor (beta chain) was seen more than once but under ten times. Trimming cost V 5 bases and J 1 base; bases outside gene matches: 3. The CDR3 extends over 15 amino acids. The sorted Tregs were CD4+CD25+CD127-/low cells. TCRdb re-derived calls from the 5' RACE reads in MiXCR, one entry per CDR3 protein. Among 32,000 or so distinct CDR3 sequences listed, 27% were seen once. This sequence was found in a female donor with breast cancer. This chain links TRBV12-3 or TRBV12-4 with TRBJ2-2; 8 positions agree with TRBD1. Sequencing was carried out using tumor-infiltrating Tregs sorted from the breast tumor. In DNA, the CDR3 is TGTGCCAGCAGTGGCAGGGGGCTGAACACCGGGGAGCTGTTTTTT. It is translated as CASSGRGLNTGELFF.